The 4 T cell receptor beta chains below all came from one sample that was sequenced in a study of cytomegalovirus exposure and HLA in healthy donors. A multiplex PCR was run with 60 Vbeta primers and 13 Jbeta primers. Sequencing was performed with immunoSEQ multiplex PCR; in TCRdb, only in-frame clones are kept and a portion is missing. The sample includes around 130,000 clones, 60% to 80% seen only once; the top ten take more than 2.5%. Sequenced material: PBMCs. These receptors were collected from a woman aged 55 to 70 in good health and CMV-seropositive.

This clone was seen a handful of times. The chain uses TRBV19 and TRBJ2-3, with D perhaps TRBD2 (6 bases). The germline gives CDR1 LNHDA, CDR2 SQIVND (reference sequence). V lost 6 bases and J lost 8, with 12 bases in between. This CDR3 has 12 amino acids. The CDR3 DNA reads as TGTGCCAGTAGCAGGGACGGGGGTACGCAGTATTTT. Its protein product is CASSRDGGTQYF.

The chain has TRBV6-5 and TRBJ1-2; the D is unclear. The V gene lost 2 bases and the J gene lost 4 bases, with 14 bases spanning the gap. Per germline, CDR1 MNHEY and CDR2 SVGAGI. The CDR3 runs to 15 residues. CDR3 loop: CASSYDGEIFYGYTF. The CDR3 DNA reads as TGTGCCAGCAGTTACGACGGGGAGATCTTCTATGGCTACACCTTC.

The chain uses TRBV15 and TRBJ2-2; D unresolved. The CDR3 covers 13 residues. Germline V CDR1 and CDR2: LNHNV, YYDKDF (reference sequence). The ends were cut back, 3 bases at V and 6 bases at J, with 8 bases in the middle. The CDR3 loop reads CATSSRVSGELFF. The CDR3 DNA reads as TGTGCCACCAGCAGCCGTGTGTCCGGGGAGCTGTTTTTT.

This chain connects TRBV6-1 to TRBJ2-5, with D perhaps matching TRBD1 (5 bases). CDR3 length: 14 amino acids. Germline CDR1 MNHNS, CDR2 SASEGT. Deletions cut 10 bases from V and 6 bases from J, with 21 bases between. The CDR3 coding sequence is TGTGCCACCGAAGTGGTAGGGGCCGGAAAGACCCAGTACTTC. Translation gives CATEVVGAGKTQYF.